This is a list of T cell receptor beta chains from one sample in a study of quantifying T cell responses using KT2 cells. TCRdb recomputed calls from the UMI-ligation and nested PCR reads with MiXCR, one row per CDR3 protein. The sample lists under 35,000 distinct CDR3 sequences, roughly 8% occurring once. Sequencing input: PBMCs spiked with cells of the T cell clone KT2. The receptors originated from a human donor. The CDR3 runs from the conserved cysteine through the conserved F or W. A D gene is named only where the DNA matches it firmly. Not all rows give a size; the values are once, few, many and, for expanded clones, a class.

J gene: TRBJ2-1
clone size: many
V gene: TRBV5-5
D gene: NA
CDR3 DNA: TGTGCCCGACCCCGGAGGGTATGGTTATTCTGCGAGCAGTTCTTC
CDR3 protein: CARPRRVWLFCEQFF

J gene: TRBJ2-3
clone size: few
V gene: TRBV9
D gene: TRBD2
CDR3 DNA: TGTGCCAGCAGCCCCTGGCCCAAATCGCTGGGAGGGCAGACAGATACGCAGTATTTT
CDR3 protein: CASSPWPKSLGGQTDTQYF

J gene: TRBJ2-2
clone size: many
V gene: TRBV9
D gene: NA
CDR3 DNA: TGTGCCAGCAGCGTAGCTACCGGGGGGCGAAACACCGGGGAGCTGTTTTTT
CDR3 protein: CASSVATGGRNTGELFF

J gene: TRBJ2-7
clone size: few
V gene: TRBV6-5
D gene: NA
CDR3 DNA: TGTGCCAGCAGGCGGACAGCCTTCAGGAGCTCCTACGAGCAGTACTTC
CDR3 protein: CASRRTAFRSSYEQYF

J gene: TRBJ1-2
clone size: many
V gene: TRBV5-1
D gene: NA
CDR3 DNA: TGCGCCAGCAGCTTGGGGGGACAATCGCTCTATGGCTACACCTTC
CDR3 protein: CASSLGGQSLYGYTF

J gene: TRBJ2-1
clone size: many
V gene: TRBV3-1
D gene: TRBD2
CDR3 DNA: TGTGCCAGCAGCCAATTTCTAGCGGGAGTTAATGAGCAGTTCTTC
CDR3 protein: CASSQFLAGVNEQFF

J gene: TRBJ2-3
clone size: many
V gene: TRBV6-6
D gene: NA
CDR3 DNA: TGTGCCAGCAGTTACGGCCCGCCTACAGGAGATACGCAGTATTTT
CDR3 protein: CASSYGPPTGDTQYF

J gene: TRBJ1-1
clone size: NA
V gene: TRBV5-1
D gene: NA
CDR3 DNA: TGCGCCAGCAGCTTGGATACAGCCGGAGAAGCTTTCTTT
CDR3 protein: CASSLDTAGEAFF

J gene: TRBJ1-6
clone size: NA
V gene: TRBV20-1
D gene: NA
CDR3 DNA: TGCAGTGCTCCGAGGGGGGTTAATTCACCCCTCCACTTT
CDR3 protein: CSAPRGVNSPLHF

J gene: TRBJ1-2
clone size: NA
V gene: TRBV5-1
D gene: NA
CDR3 DNA: TGCGCCAGCAGCTTGGACAACTATGGCTACACCTTC
CDR3 protein: CASSLDNYGYTF

J gene: TRBJ2-3
clone size: many
V gene: TRBV6-2/TRBV6-3
D gene: NA
CDR3 DNA: TGTGCCAGCAGTCCCGGTTGGAGGGGTCCAGATACGCAGTATTTT
CDR3 protein: CASSPGWRGPDTQYF

J gene: TRBJ2-1
clone size: many
V gene: TRBV27
D gene: NA
CDR3 DNA: TGTGCCAGCATGAGAAACAATGAGCAGTTCTTC
CDR3 protein: CASMRNNEQFF

J gene: TRBJ1-5
clone size: many
V gene: TRBV12-5
D gene: NA
CDR3 DNA: TGTGCTAGTGGTTTGAGGCGTTGGGGAGATAGTGTCAATCAGCCCCAGCATTTT
CDR3 protein: CASGLRRWGDSVNQPQHF

J gene: TRBJ1-4
clone size: NA
V gene: TRBV2
D gene: TRBD1
CDR3 DNA: TGTGCCAGCAGGGAGGGGGCGAGGAGTGAAAAACTGTTTTTT
CDR3 protein: CASREGARSEKLFF

J gene: TRBJ2-3
clone size: many
V gene: TRBV6-2/TRBV6-3
D gene: TRBD2
CDR3 DNA: TGTGCCAGCAGTTACTCGCGACTAGCCCCAGATACGCAGTATTTT
CDR3 protein: CASSYSRLAPDTQYF

J gene: TRBJ1-1
clone size: many
V gene: TRBV2
D gene: NA
CDR3 DNA: TGTGCCAGCATGGTGAACACTGAAGCTTTCTTT
CDR3 protein: CASMVNTEAFF

J gene: TRBJ1-1
clone size: NA
V gene: TRBV2
D gene: NA
CDR3 DNA: TGTGCCAGCTCCCACGCGGGGGGCAAGAACACTGAAGCTTTCTTT
CDR3 protein: CASSHAGGKNTEAFF

J gene: TRBJ1-1
clone size: many
V gene: TRBV12-3/TRBV12-4
D gene: TRBD1
CDR3 DNA: TGTGCCAGCATTCAAGGGGGCTCGAACACTGAAGCTTTCTTT
CDR3 protein: CASIQGGSNTEAFF

J gene: TRBJ1-3
clone size: medium-sized
V gene: TRBV4-1
D gene: NA
CDR3 DNA: TGCGCCAGCAGCCAAGATATGGGGCCATACGGAAACACCATATATTTT
CDR3 protein: CASSQDMGPYGNTIYF

J gene: TRBJ1-2
clone size: many
V gene: TRBV5-1
D gene: TRBD1
CDR3 DNA: TGCGCCAGCAGCAGGACAGGGAACTATGGCTACACCTTC
CDR3 protein: CASSRTGNYGYTF

J gene: TRBJ1-1
clone size: many
V gene: TRBV12-3/TRBV12-4
D gene: TRBD1
CDR3 DNA: TGTGCCAGCAGTTTAGGCTCGCGCAGGGGGCTGGACGGACCGAACACTGAAGCTTTCTTT
CDR3 protein: CASSLGSRRGLDGPNTEAFF

J gene: TRBJ1-2
clone size: few
V gene: TRBV5-1
D gene: TRBD1
CDR3 DNA: TGCGCCAGCAGCTTGGCAGGGGGGACGAACGATGGCTACACCTTC
CDR3 protein: CASSLAGGTNDGYTF

J gene: TRBJ2-3
clone size: many
V gene: TRBV5-4
D gene: NA
CDR3 DNA: TGTGCCAGCAGCTTGGCCGTAGACAGCACAGATACGCAGTATTTT
CDR3 protein: CASSLAVDSTDTQYF

J gene: TRBJ2-7
clone size: many
V gene: TRBV20-1
D gene: TRBD2
CDR3 DNA: TGCAGTGCTAGAGGACTAGCTGATTTATACGAGCAGTACTTC
CDR3 protein: CSARGLADLYEQYF

J gene: TRBJ2-1
clone size: NA
V gene: TRBV12-5
D gene: TRBD2
CDR3 DNA: TGTGCTAGTGGTTTTTCTGGGCGGGAGCCCTACAATGAGCAGTTCTTC
CDR3 protein: CASGFSGREPYNEQFF

J gene: TRBJ1-2
clone size: many
V gene: TRBV9
D gene: NA
CDR3 DNA: TGTGCCAGCTGGCGGCAAGACTATGGCTACACCTTC
CDR3 protein: CASWRQDYGYTF

J gene: TRBJ1-2
clone size: NA
V gene: TRBV12-3/TRBV12-4
D gene: NA
CDR3 DNA: TGTGCCAGCAGTGGGACCTCTTATGGCTACACCTTC
CDR3 protein: CASSGTSYGYTF

J gene: TRBJ1-2
clone size: many
V gene: TRBV7-8
D gene: NA
CDR3 DNA: TGTGCCAGCAGCTTACGAGGACGCCCTAACTATGGCTACACCTTC
CDR3 protein: CASSLRGRPNYGYTF

J gene: TRBJ2-7
clone size: many
V gene: TRBV3-1
D gene: NA
CDR3 DNA: TGTGCCAGCAGCCGGGGGGACAGTTCCGGGCAGTACTTC
CDR3 protein: CASSRGDSSGQYF

J gene: TRBJ1-1
clone size: many
V gene: TRBV29-1
D gene: NA
CDR3 DNA: TGCAGCGTCCACACCTTGGGGGACGGAACTGAAGCTTTCTTT
CDR3 protein: CSVHTLGDGTEAFF

J gene: TRBJ2-3
clone size: few
V gene: TRBV6-2/TRBV6-3
D gene: NA
CDR3 DNA: TGTGCCAGCCGGCGTTGGTCCCCGGATACGCAGTATTTT
CDR3 protein: CASRRWSPDTQYF

J gene: TRBJ2-3
clone size: medium-sized
V gene: TRBV7-8
D gene: NA
CDR3 DNA: TGTGCCAGCAGCCTGCAGGGCACAGATACGCAGTATTTT
CDR3 protein: CASSLQGTDTQYF

J gene: TRBJ2-2
clone size: few
V gene: TRBV14
D gene: NA
CDR3 DNA: TGTGCCAGCAGCCAAGTACAGACGCTCACCGGGGAGCTGTTTTTT
CDR3 protein: CASSQVQTLTGELFF

J gene: TRBJ1-3
clone size: many
V gene: TRBV6-5
D gene: TRBD1
CDR3 DNA: TGTGCCAGCGGAAGGGGACAGGGGGCTGGAAACACCATATATTTT
CDR3 protein: CASGRGQGAGNTIYF

J gene: TRBJ1-5
clone size: many
V gene: TRBV6-5
D gene: TRBD1
CDR3 DNA: TGTGCCAGCAGTTACACCACCGGGACAGATCAGCCCCAGCATTTT
CDR3 protein: CASSYTTGTDQPQHF

J gene: TRBJ1-2
clone size: few
V gene: TRBV5-6
D gene: NA
CDR3 DNA: TGTGCCAGCAGCTCCCCCGCCAGGGAGGTGGGTTATGGCTACACCTTC
CDR3 protein: CASSSPAREVGYGYTF

J gene: TRBJ1-5
clone size: few
V gene: TRBV27
D gene: NA
CDR3 DNA: TGTGCCAGCAGTTTTACCGGCAGGGAGGATCAGCCCCAGCATTTT
CDR3 protein: CASSFTGREDQPQHF

J gene: TRBJ1-1
clone size: many
V gene: TRBV28
D gene: TRBD1
CDR3 DNA: TGTGCCAGCAGTTTATTCGCCCGGTCAGACAGGGCGGGTGTCTCCTTGAACACTGAAGCTTTCTTT
CDR3 protein: CASSLFARSDRAGVSLNTEAFF

J gene: TRBJ1-1
clone size: many
V gene: TRBV6-6
D gene: NA
CDR3 DNA: TGTGCCAGCAGTTACTCCGGCAGGACAATGAACACTGAAGCTTTCTTT
CDR3 protein: CASSYSGRTMNTEAFF

J gene: TRBJ1-4
clone size: many
V gene: TRBV29-1
D gene: NA
CDR3 DNA: TGCAGCATGATTGAAGAGGGGGAAAAACTGTTTTTT
CDR3 protein: CSMIEEGEKLFF

J gene: TRBJ1-5
clone size: many
V gene: TRBV20-1
D gene: NA
CDR3 DNA: TGCAGTGCTGTATCGAGGGGGAACAATCAGCCCCAGCATTTT
CDR3 protein: CSAVSRGNNQPQHF

J gene: TRBJ2-5
clone size: NA
V gene: TRBV5-1
D gene: NA
CDR3 DNA: TGCGCCAGCAGCACCAGGGGCCACCAAGAGACCCAGTACTTC
CDR3 protein: CASSTRGHQETQYF

J gene: TRBJ2-1
clone size: NA
V gene: TRBV7-2
D gene: TRBD2
CDR3 DNA: TGTGCCAGCAGCCGCCGGCGGGGGGCCCTTTCCAATGAGCAGTTCTTC
CDR3 protein: CASSRRRGALSNEQFF

J gene: TRBJ1-6
clone size: many
V gene: TRBV12-3/TRBV12-4
D gene: TRBD1
CDR3 DNA: TGTGCCAGCAGTTTGCGGGACAGTCATAATTCACCCCTCCACTTT
CDR3 protein: CASSLRDSHNSPLHF

J gene: TRBJ2-3
clone size: few
V gene: TRBV5-1
D gene: NA
CDR3 DNA: TGCGCCAGCAGCTTGGACGGACTTGGGGATCCAGATACGCAGTATTTT
CDR3 protein: CASSLDGLGDPDTQYF

J gene: TRBJ2-7
clone size: few
V gene: TRBV5-1
D gene: NA
CDR3 DNA: TGCGCCAGCAGCGAGGGAACCTACGAGCAGTACTTC
CDR3 protein: CASSEGTYEQYF

J gene: TRBJ2-7
clone size: NA
V gene: TRBV4-2
D gene: NA
CDR3 DNA: TGTGCCAGCAGCCAACCTGCCGGCCGGACTACCTTGTACGAGCAGTACTTC
CDR3 protein: CASSQPAGRTTLYEQYF

J gene: TRBJ1-5
clone size: many
V gene: TRBV10-2
D gene: NA
CDR3 DNA: TGCGCCAGCAGTGAGTCGATAGGGCAGGGGTACCAGCCCCAGCATTTT
CDR3 protein: CASSESIGQGYQPQHF

J gene: TRBJ1-4
clone size: NA
V gene: TRBV18
D gene: NA
CDR3 DNA: TGTGCCAGCTCACCGGGGGCGGGTGAAAAACTGTTTTTT
CDR3 protein: CASSPGAGEKLFF